The 14 T cell receptor beta chains listed next were all sequenced from one sample in a study of T cell changes during pregnancy in multiple sclerosis. The table came from immunoSEQ multiplex PCR; TCRdb's copy has only in-frame clones and leaves some out. Of approximately 64,000 clones detected, around 93% appear once; the ten largest clones hold 2% to 2.5%. This specimen consisted of peripheral blood, obtained in the first trimester of pregnancy. The receptor set was obtained from a female donor with multiple sclerosis, enrolled in a pregnancy study.

CDR3 protein: CASSYRGLADYEQYF. CDR3 sequence (DNA): TGTGCCAGCAGTTATCGAGGACTAGCGGATTACGAGCAGTACTTC. V gene TRBV6-6 combines with J gene TRBJ2-7, with TRBD2 matching over 10 bases. The CDR3 runs 15 residues. Trimming took 3 bases from V and 4 from J; bases not matched to a gene: 6. CDR1 and CDR2 (germline): MNHNY, SVGAGI (reference sequence).

The chain has TRBV7-6 and TRBJ2-3; 12 nucleotides align to TRBD2. This CDR3 spans 18 amino acids. V shed 2 bases and J 0 bases; nucleotides not matched to a gene: 6. Germline V gene sequence: CDR1 SGHVS, CDR2 FNYEAQ. CDR3 residues: CASSLLAGGRTSTDTQYF. For the CDR3, the DNA is TGTGCCAGCAGCTTACTAGCGGGAGGGCGTACTAGCACAGATACGCAGTATTTT. Variable domain in full (rest from reference TRBV7-6 and TRBJ2-3): GAGVSQSPRYKVTKRGQDVALRCDPISGHVSLYWYRQALGQGPEFLTYFNYEAQQDKSGLPNDRFSAERPEGSISTLTIQRTEQRDSAMYRCASSLLAGGRTSTDTQYFGPGTRLTVL.

The chain employs TRBV13 and TRBJ2-1, with D tentatively TRBD1 (6 bases). Germline V gives CDR1 PRHDT, CDR2 FYEKMQ (reference sequence). V lost 6 bases and J lost 6, with 18 bases in between. This CDR3 contains 15 residues. The CDR3, as DNA: TGTGCCAGCAGAGCAACGGGACATCCTGGCAATGAGCAGTTCTTC. Its protein is CASRATGHPGNEQFF.

The table lists this clone with a count of one. This rearrangement joins TRBV28 to TRBJ1-2; 7 nucleotides line up with TRBD1. There are 13 residues in the CDR3. Germline values: CDR1 MDHEN, CDR2 SYDVKM. V gave up 10 bases and J gave up 2 bases; unmatched junction bases: 7. As DNA, the CDR3 is TGTGCCACCCGGACAGGCGGAAACTATGGCTACACCTTC. This codes for CATRTGGNYGYTF.

The V gene is TRBV19, the J gene TRBJ1-1; D unclear. CDR1 LNHDA and CDR2 SQIVND come from the germline V gene (reference sequence). The CDR3 is made up of 12 amino acids. Trimming took off 6 bases at V and 0 bases at J, with 5 bases between the two ends. The CDR3 here is CASRLMNTEAFF. The DNA for the CDR3 is TGTGCCAGTAGACTGATGAACACTGAAGCTTTCTTT.

The chain combines TRBV2 with TRBJ2-1; D is uncertain. Per germline, CDR1 SNHLY and CDR2 FYNNEI. This CDR3 comprises 14 residues. V lost 1 base and J 8 bases, leaving 12 bases between the germline ends. The CDR3 loop reads CASSEDVEMDEQFF. CDR3 nucleotides: TGTGCCAGCAGTGAAGACGTTGAGATGGATGAGCAGTTCTTC.

CDR3 sequence: CASSLIRLVRYF. The DNA for the CDR3 is TGTGCCAGCAGTTTAATTCGACTGGTCCGGTACTTC. The rearrangement links TRBV27 to TRBJ2-7; D unresolved. V was shortened by 2 bases and J by 12 bases, with 14 bases between the two germline ends. In germline, CDR1 is MNHEY, CDR2 SMNVEV (reference sequence). The CDR3 has 12 amino acids.

The chain has TRBV7-9 and TRBJ2-2, with 11 positions matching TRBD2. Germline V gives CDR1 SEHNR, CDR2 FQNEAQ (reference sequence). This CDR3 comprises 18 residues. Trimming at V came to 1 base and at J to 0 bases, leaving 4 bases not matched to a gene. The CDR3 DNA reads TGTGCCAGCAGCTTAGTAGGGACTAGCGGCGCGAACACCGGGGAGCTGTTTTTT. It translates to CASSLVGTSGANTGELFF.

The chain is built from TRBV20-1 and TRBJ2-1; weak D call: TRBD1 (5 bases). Germline V CDR1 and CDR2: DFQATT, SNEGSKA (reference sequence). Trimming took 3 bases from V and 10 from J, leaving 10 bases between them. This CDR3 is built from 11 residues. In DNA, the CDR3 is TGCAGTGCTAGCTGGGGCAGGGAGCAGTTCTTC. Its protein product is CSASWGREQFF.

The chain recombines TRBV28 with TRBJ2-7, with 9 positions matching TRBD1. CDR1 MDHEN and CDR2 SYDVKM come from the germline V gene. CDR3 length: 13 residues. The V segment lost 6 bases and the J segment 2 bases; nucleotides outside the gene matches: 2. CDR3 DNA sequence: TGTGCCAGCAGGGACAGGGGAACCTACGAGCAGTACTTC. It codes for CASRDRGTYEQYF. Full variable domain (outside the CDR3, taken from reference TRBV28 and TRBJ2-7): DVKVTQSSRYLVKRTGEKVFLECVQDMDHENMFWYRQDPGLGLRLIYFSYDVKMKEKGDIPEGYSVSREKKERFSLILESASTNQTSMYLCASRDRGTYEQYFGPGTRLTVT.

The chain combines TRBV18 with TRBJ2-4, with D possibly being TRBD1 (5 bases). CDR1 is KGHSH, CDR2 LQKENI, per germline. Trimming took 0 bases from V and 1 from J, leaving 10 bases between them. This CDR3 is built from 16 residues. The CDR3 protein is CASSPPTRVAKNIQYF. CDR3 in DNA: TGTGCCAGCTCACCACCGACCAGGGTTGCCAAAAACATTCAGTACTTC.

The chain combines TRBV11-2 with TRBJ2-1; a weak D match, TRBD2 (5 bases). V gave up 0 bases and J gave up 8 bases, with 20 bases separating them. Germline V gene data show CDR1 as SGHAT and CDR2 as FQNNGV. The CDR3 has 17 residues. This CDR3 reads CASSLEVSSIGSHEQFF. CDR3 coding DNA: TGTGCCAGCAGCTTAGAAGTATCTAGCATTGGATCCCATGAGCAGTTCTTC.

The chain uses TRBV5-1 and TRBJ2-7; TRBD1 might be the D (5 bases). Per the germline V gene, CDR1 is SGHRS and CDR2 is YFSETQ. The CDR3 runs 13 residues. Trimming removed 1 base from V and 3 bases from J, with 8 bases in between. The CDR3 sequence is CASSLSQGYEQYF. The CDR3 nucleotides are TGCGCCAGCAGCTTGAGTCAGGGCTACGAGCAGTACTTC.

V is TRBV18 and J is TRBJ2-1, with D possibly matching TRBD2 (6 bases). Germline V gene lookup returns CDR1 KGHSH and CDR2 LQKENI. The length of the CDR3 is 16 residues. With 3 bases removed from V and 0 bases from J, the gap between germline ends came to 12 bases. The CDR3 bases are TGTGCCAGCTCACCCGAAAGCGGGTTCTCCTACAATGAGCAGTTCTTC. Translated: CASSPESGFSYNEQFF.